This T cell receptor beta chain was recorded in a study of human T cells and chemical hapten exposure. This clonotype was counted between two and nine times. The time point is: patch test 1, 2 weeks after DPC sensitization. Specified treatment: therapeutic diphenylcyclopropenone sensitization with weekly scalp DPC. A single record per CDR3 protein comes from TCRdb applying MiXCR to the RACE reads. The repertoire holds around 120,000 distinct CDR3 sequences, with about an eighth as singletons. The CDR3 has 11 residues. Trimming left V 6 bases short and J 6 bases short, with 11 bases between. Germline V lookup: CDR1 DFQATT, CDR2 SNEGSKA (reference sequence).

V and J are TRBV20-1 and TRBJ1-1; D is possibly TRBD1 (6 bases). This sequence was found in a man aged 18 to 35 with alopecia areata. Some clones in this sample may be carry-over from other donors' samples. This specimen consisted of whole blood, obtained in connection with sensitization to the hapten diphenylcyclopropenone (DPC). Here the CDR3 reads CSAQTGSEAFF. The DNA for the CDR3 is TGCAGTGCCCAAACAGGGTCTGAAGCTTTCTTT.